A selection of T cell receptor beta chains follows, all from one sample in a study of blood T cell repertoires in COVID-19. The assay was immunoSEQ multiplex PCR, and TCRdb's table has in-frame clones only and misses some. The sample holds roughly 200,000 clones; approximately 86% are singletons and the top ten take about 26%. The specimen was PBMCs or T cells enriched from blood (not recorded which). The source of these receptors is a woman aged 40 to 50 in a cohort exposed to, infected with or recovered from COVID-19 (not recorded which). The CDR3 runs from the conserved cysteine through the conserved F or W. D genes are given only for firm matches. The listing skips clone size in some rows; elsewhere it reads once, few, many or a size class.

v_call: TRBV27
j_call: TRBJ1-3
d_call: .
clone_size: .
cdr3_aa: CASSRGAYSGNTIYF
cdr3_nt: TGTGCCAGCAGCCGCGGGGCTTACTCTGGAAACACCATATATTTT

v_call: TRBV27
j_call: TRBJ2-7
d_call: .
clone_size: once
cdr3_aa: CASRSFPGPGSEQYF
cdr3_nt: TGTGCCAGCAGATCCTTCCCTGGACCGGGGAGCGAGCAGTACTTC

v_call: TRBV5-1
j_call: TRBJ1-2
d_call: TRBD1
clone_size: .
cdr3_aa: CASSLTGDNIYGYTF
cdr3_nt: TGCGCCAGCAGCTTGACAGGGGACAATATCTATGGCTACACCTTC

v_call: TRBV7-8
j_call: TRBJ1-1
d_call: .
clone_size: .
cdr3_aa: CASSRATGEFTEAFF
cdr3_nt: TGTGCCAGCAGCCGAGCGACGGGGGAGTTCACTGAAGCTTTCTTT

v_call: TRBV2
j_call: TRBJ1-3
d_call: .
clone_size: .
cdr3_aa: CASSVGGAAGNTIYF
cdr3_nt: TGTGCCAGCAGTGTAGGAGGGGCGGCCGGAAACACCATATATTTT

v_call: TRBV7-2
j_call: TRBJ2-1
d_call: .
clone_size: .
cdr3_aa: CASSLDREKQFF
cdr3_nt: TGTGCCAGCAGCCTAGACCGGGAGAAGCAGTTCTTC

v_call: TRBV9
j_call: TRBJ2-7
d_call: TRBD1
clone_size: .
cdr3_aa: CASSADRTSYEQYF
cdr3_nt: TGTGCCAGCAGCGCGGACAGGACTTCCTACGAGCAGTACTTC

v_call: TRBV5-1
j_call: TRBJ1-3
d_call: TRBD1
clone_size: .
cdr3_aa: CASSLVQGIGGNTIYF
cdr3_nt: TGCGCCAGCAGCTTGGTACAGGGGATCGGTGGAAACACCATATATTTT

v_call: TRBV19
j_call: TRBJ1-5
d_call: TRBD1
clone_size: .
cdr3_aa: CASSTIGTGSFNQPQHF
cdr3_nt: TGTGCCAGTAGTACTATCGGGACAGGGTCCTTTAATCAGCCCCAGCATTTT

v_call: TRBV11-2
j_call: TRBJ2-1
d_call: .
clone_size: .
cdr3_aa: CASSSSPGGLYNEQFF
cdr3_nt: TGTGCCAGCAGCTCCTCCCCGGGGGGCCTCTACAATGAGCAGTTCTTC

v_call: TRBV28
j_call: TRBJ2-1
d_call: TRBD2
clone_size: .
cdr3_aa: CASSLRLAGIYNEQFF
cdr3_nt: TGTGCCAGCAGCCTCCGACTAGCGGGAATTTACAATGAGCAGTTCTTC

v_call: TRBV7-7
j_call: TRBJ2-7
d_call: .
clone_size: .
cdr3_aa: CASSLGVGPYEQYF
cdr3_nt: TGTGCCAGCAGCTTAGGGGTGGGCCCCTACGAGCAGTACTTC

v_call: TRBV20-1
j_call: TRBJ1-1
d_call: .
clone_size: .
cdr3_aa: CSASPQGLTEAFF
cdr3_nt: TGCAGTGCCAGTCCCCAGGGACTCACTGAAGCTTTCTTT

v_call: TRBV15
j_call: TRBJ2-2
d_call: .
clone_size: .
cdr3_aa: CATSRDSRGWTGELFF
cdr3_nt: TGTGCCACCAGCAGAGATAGCAGGGGATGGACCGGGGAGCTGTTTTTT

v_call: TRBV6-6
j_call: TRBJ2-7
d_call: TRBD2
clone_size: .
cdr3_aa: CASSLDGLAGDYEQYF
cdr3_nt: TGTGCCAGCAGTCTAGATGGACTAGCGGGAGACTACGAGCAGTACTTC

v_call: TRBV7-2
j_call: TRBJ2-1
d_call: TRBD2
clone_size: once
cdr3_aa: CASSHKGLAGYEQFF
cdr3_nt: TGTGCCAGCAGCCATAAAGGACTAGCGGGCTATGAGCAGTTCTTC

v_call: TRBV7-9
j_call: TRBJ2-7
d_call: .
clone_size: few
cdr3_aa: CASSRSLDSGWYEQYF
cdr3_nt: TGTGCCAGCAGCCGAAGTCTCGACTCTGGGTGGTACGAGCAGTACTTC

v_call: TRBV13
j_call: TRBJ1-1
d_call: .
clone_size: .
cdr3_aa: CASSLGSSHRWNTEAFF
cdr3_nt: TGTGCCAGCAGCTTAGGATCATCTCACAGGTGGAACACTGAAGCTTTCTTT

v_call: TRBV29-1
j_call: TRBJ1-1
d_call: .
clone_size: .
cdr3_aa: CSVEEGVNTEAFF
cdr3_nt: TGCAGCGTTGAAGAGGGCGTTAACACTGAAGCTTTCTTT

v_call: TRBV4-1
j_call: TRBJ1-5
d_call: TRBD1
clone_size: .
cdr3_aa: CASSQGTGGAVTQHF
cdr3_nt: TGCGCCAGCAGCCAAGGGACAGGGGGCGCGGTGACCCAGCATTTT

v_call: TRBV27
j_call: TRBJ2-7
d_call: .
clone_size: once
cdr3_aa: CASSLNRVHEQYF
cdr3_nt: TGTGCCAGCAGTTTAAACAGGGTCCACGAGCAGTACTTC

v_call: TRBV9
j_call: TRBJ2-1
d_call: TRBD2
clone_size: .
cdr3_aa: CASSLTSGSPNEQFF
cdr3_nt: TGTGCCAGCAGCTTGACTAGCGGGAGCCCCAATGAGCAGTTCTTC